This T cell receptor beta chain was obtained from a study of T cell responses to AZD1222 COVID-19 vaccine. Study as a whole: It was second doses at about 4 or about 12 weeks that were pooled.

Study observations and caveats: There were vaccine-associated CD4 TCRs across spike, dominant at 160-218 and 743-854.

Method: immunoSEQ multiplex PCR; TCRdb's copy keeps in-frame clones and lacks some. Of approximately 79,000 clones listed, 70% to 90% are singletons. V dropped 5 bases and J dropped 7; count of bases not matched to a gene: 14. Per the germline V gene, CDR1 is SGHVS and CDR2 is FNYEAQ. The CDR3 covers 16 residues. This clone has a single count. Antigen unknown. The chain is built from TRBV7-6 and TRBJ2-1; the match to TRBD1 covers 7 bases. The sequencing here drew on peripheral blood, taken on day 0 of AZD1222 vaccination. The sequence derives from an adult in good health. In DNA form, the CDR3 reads TGTGCCAGCAGCCTAGGACCGACAGGGTCGGGAAATGAGCAGTTCTTC. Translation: CASSLGPTGSGNEQFF.